This record looks at one T cell receptor (beta chain) sequence and its context. This record comes from a study of control samples from healthy donors and cancer patients. Here immunoSEQ multiplex PCR was the method, and the copy in TCRdb shows in-frame clones only, minus some. The sample holds 170,000 or so clones, roughly 91% seen once. From germline, CDR1 is SNHLY and CDR2 FYNNEI. CDR3 length equals 14 residues. V lost 8 bases and J lost 1; bases outside the gene matches: 5. The sequence was collected from a young man in good health. The V call is TRBV2, the J call TRBJ2-3, with 8 bases aligning to TRBD1. The specimen sequenced was blood. CDR3 protein: CASRTGLGTDTQYF. Here the CDR3 DNA reads TGTGCCAGCCGGACAGGGCTAGGCACAGATACGCAGTATTTT.